This TCR beta chain was sequenced in a study of blood T cell repertoires in COVID-19. The CDR3 extends over 15 amino acids. Germline-derived CDR1 and CDR2 are LNHNV and YYDKDF (reference sequence). The V gene end was trimmed by 8 bases and the J gene end by 6 bases; junction bases not matched to a gene: 12. Researchers sorted participants into cohorts using their self-reported clinical history. Study processing details: The assay estimated nucleated cells by amplifying reference gene primers. Libraries were prepared by immunoSEQ multiplex PCR; TCRdb keeps only in-frame clonotypes and omits some of them. V, J and clone size derive from that table, while D and trimming were established from the DNA sequence. The repertoire holds hundreds of thousands of clones, 80% to 90% seen once, with roughly 1.1% in the top ten.

J is TRBJ2-3 and V is TRBV15; 9 nucleotides align to TRBD1. The TCR was taken from a young man who had recovered from COVID-19. Sequencing was performed on PBMCs or T cells enriched from blood (not recorded which). The CDR3 DNA is TGTGCCACCGCCGAACGGACAGGGGCGCCGGATACGCAGTATTTT. Translated: CATAERTGAPDTQYF.